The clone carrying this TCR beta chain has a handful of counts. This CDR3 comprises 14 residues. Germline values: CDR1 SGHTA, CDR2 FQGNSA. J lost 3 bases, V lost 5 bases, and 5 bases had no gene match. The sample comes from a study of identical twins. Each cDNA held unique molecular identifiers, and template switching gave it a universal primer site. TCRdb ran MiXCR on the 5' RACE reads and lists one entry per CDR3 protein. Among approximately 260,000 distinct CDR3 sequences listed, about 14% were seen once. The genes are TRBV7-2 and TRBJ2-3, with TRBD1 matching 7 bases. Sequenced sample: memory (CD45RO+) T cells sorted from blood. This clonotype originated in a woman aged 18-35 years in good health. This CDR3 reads CASSPDRVTDTQYF. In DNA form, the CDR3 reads TGTGCCAGCAGCCCTGACAGGGTGACAGATACGCAGTATTTT. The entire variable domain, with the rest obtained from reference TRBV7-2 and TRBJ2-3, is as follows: GAGVSQSPSNKVTEKGKDVELRCDPISGHTALYWYRQSLGQGLEFLIYFQGNSAPDKSGLPSDRFSAERTGGSVSTLTIQRTQQEDSAVYLCASSPDRVTDTQYFGPGTRLTVL.